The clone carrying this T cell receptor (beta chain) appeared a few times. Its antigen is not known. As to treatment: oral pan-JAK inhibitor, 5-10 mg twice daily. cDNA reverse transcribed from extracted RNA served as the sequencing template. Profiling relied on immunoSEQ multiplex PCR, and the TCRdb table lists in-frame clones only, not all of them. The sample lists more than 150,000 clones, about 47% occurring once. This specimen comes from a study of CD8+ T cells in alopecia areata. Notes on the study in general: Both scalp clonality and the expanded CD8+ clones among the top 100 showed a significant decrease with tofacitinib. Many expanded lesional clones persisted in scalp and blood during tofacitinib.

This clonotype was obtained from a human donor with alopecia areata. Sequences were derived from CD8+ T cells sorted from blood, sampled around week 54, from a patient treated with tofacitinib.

As DNA, the CDR3 is TGTGCCAGCTCAAGCTCCTATAATTCACCCCTCCACTTT. This translates into CASSSSYNSPLHF. The rearrangement joins TRBV2 to TRBJ1-6; D is uncertain. The V end was cut by 8 bases, the J end by 0 bases, with 5 bases between. The CDR3 spans 13 residues. Per germline, CDR1 SNHLY and CDR2 FYNNEI.